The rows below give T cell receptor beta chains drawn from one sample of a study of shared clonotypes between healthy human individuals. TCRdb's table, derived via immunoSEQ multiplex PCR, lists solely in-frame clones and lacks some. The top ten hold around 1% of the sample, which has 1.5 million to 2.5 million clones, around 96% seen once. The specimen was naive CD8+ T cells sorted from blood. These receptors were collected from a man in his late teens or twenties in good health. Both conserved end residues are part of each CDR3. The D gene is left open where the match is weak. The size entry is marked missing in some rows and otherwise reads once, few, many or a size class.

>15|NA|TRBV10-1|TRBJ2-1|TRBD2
CASSEGRGADNEQFF
TGCGCCAGCAGTGAAGGGCGGGGGGCGGACAATGAGCAGTTCTTC
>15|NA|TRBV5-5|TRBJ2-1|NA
CASSPDSSFGNEQFF
TGTGCCAGCAGCCCCGACAGCTCGTTTGGGAATGAGCAGTTCTTC
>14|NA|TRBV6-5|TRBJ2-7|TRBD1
CASTRQGLSYEQYF
TGTGCCAGCACCCGACAGGGGCTTTCCTACGAGCAGTACTTC
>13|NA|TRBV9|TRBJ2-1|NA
CASSVDYMNEQFF
TGTGCCAGCAGCGTGGACTACATGAATGAGCAGTTCTTC
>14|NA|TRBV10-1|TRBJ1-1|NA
CASSDPGLNTEAFF
TGCGCCAGCAGTGACCCGGGACTGAACACTGAAGCTTTCTTT
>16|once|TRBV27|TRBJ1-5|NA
CASSLLPGDINQPQHF
TGTGCCAGCAGCCTTCTCCCAGGGGACATCAATCAGCCCCAGCATTTT
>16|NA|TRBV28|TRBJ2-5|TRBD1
CASSFPLTGMKETQYF
TGTGCCAGCAGTTTCCCCCTGACAGGGATGAAGGAGACCCAGTACTTC
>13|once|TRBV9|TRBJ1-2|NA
CASSNSLGAGYTF
TGTGCCAGCAGCAATAGTTTGGGGGCTGGCTACACCTTC
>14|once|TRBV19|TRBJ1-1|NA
CASSIGGGAMEAFF
TGTGCCAGTAGTATAGGAGGGGGGGCCATGGAAGCTTTCTTT
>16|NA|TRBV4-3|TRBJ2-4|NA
CASSQGTLLAKNIQYF
TGCGCCAGCAGCCAAGGGACCTTATTAGCCAAAAACATTCAGTACTTC
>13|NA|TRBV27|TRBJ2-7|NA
CASSLTRGYEQYF
TGTGCCAGCAGTTTAACGAGGGGTTACGAGCAGTACTTC
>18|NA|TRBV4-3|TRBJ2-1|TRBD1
CASSQDLGTESPYNEQFF
TGCGCCAGCAGCCAAGATTTGGGGACAGAATCCCCCTACAATGAGCAGTTCTTC
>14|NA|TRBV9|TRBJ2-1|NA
CASSVEGTWDEQFF
TGTGCCAGCAGCGTAGAGGGGACTTGGGATGAGCAGTTCTTC
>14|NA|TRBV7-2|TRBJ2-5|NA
CASSLELGQETQYF
TGTGCCAGCAGCTTAGAGCTTGGGCAAGAGACCCAGTACTTC
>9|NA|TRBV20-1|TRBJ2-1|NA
CSAGSDQFF
TGCAGTGCCGGGAGTGATCAGTTCTTC
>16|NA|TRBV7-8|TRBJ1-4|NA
CASSLVGVGRGEKLFF
TGTGCCAGCAGCTTAGTTGGGGTGGGGCGCGGTGAAAAACTGTTTTTT
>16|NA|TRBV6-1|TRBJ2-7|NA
CASSEYVGGGSYEQYF
TGTGCCAGCAGTGAATATGTAGGGGGAGGCTCCTACGAGCAGTACTTC
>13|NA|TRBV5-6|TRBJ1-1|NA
CASSPGQNTEAFF
TGTGCCAGCAGTCCTGGACAGAACACTGAAGCTTTCTTT
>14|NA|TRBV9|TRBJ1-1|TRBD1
CASSVEGANTEAFF
TGTGCCAGCAGCGTAGAGGGGGCGAACACTGAAGCTTTCTTT
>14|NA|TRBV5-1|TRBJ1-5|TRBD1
CASSPDRDNQPQHF
TGCGCCAGCAGCCCGGACAGGGACAATCAGCCCCAGCATTTT
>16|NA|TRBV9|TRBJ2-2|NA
CASSVDPAANTGELFF
TGTGCCAGCAGCGTCGACCCGGCCGCGAACACCGGGGAGCTGTTTTTT
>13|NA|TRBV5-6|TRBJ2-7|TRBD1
CASSRDRDYEQYF
TGTGCCAGCAGCCGGGACAGGGACTACGAGCAGTACTTC
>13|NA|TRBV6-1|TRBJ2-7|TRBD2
CASDLAGSYEQYF
TGTGCCAGCGATTTAGCGGGGTCCTACGAGCAGTACTTC
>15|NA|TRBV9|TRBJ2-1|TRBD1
CASSVGGGPDNEQFF
TGTGCCAGCAGCGTAGGAGGGGGCCCCGACAATGAGCAGTTCTTC
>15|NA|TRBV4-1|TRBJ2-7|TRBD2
CASSQSGGQPYEQYF
TGCGCCAGCAGCCAAAGCGGGGGCCAGCCCTACGAGCAGTACTTC
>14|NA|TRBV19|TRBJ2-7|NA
CASSSHDGSYEQYF
TGTGCCAGTAGTTCCCATGACGGCTCCTACGAGCAGTACTTC
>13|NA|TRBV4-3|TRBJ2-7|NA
CASSHGTDYEQYF
TGCGCCAGCAGCCATGGGACCGACTACGAGCAGTACTTC
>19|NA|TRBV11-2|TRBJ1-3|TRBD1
CASRRIKGDRGFSGNTIYF
TGTGCCAGCAGACGAATCAAAGGGGACAGGGGCTTCTCTGGAAACACCATATATTTT
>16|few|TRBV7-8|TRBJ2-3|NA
CASSPGSGGHGDTQYF
TGTGCCAGCAGCCCTGGTTCCGGGGGGCACGGAGATACGCAGTATTTT
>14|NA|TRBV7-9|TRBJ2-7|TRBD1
CASSSGDRDYEQYF
TGTGCCAGCAGCTCCGGGGACAGGGATTACGAGCAGTACTTC
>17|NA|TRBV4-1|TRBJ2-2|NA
CASSQREDRMNTGELFF
TGCGCCAGCAGCCAAAGGGAGGACAGAATGAACACCGGGGAGCTGTTTTTT
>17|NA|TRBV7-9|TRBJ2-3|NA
CASSPPTGWFATDTQYF
TGTGCCAGCAGCCCCCCGACTGGTTGGTTCGCCACAGATACGCAGTATTTT
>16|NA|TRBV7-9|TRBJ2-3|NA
CASSPREGESTDTQYF
TGTGCCAGCAGCCCACGCGAGGGGGAAAGCACAGATACGCAGTATTTT
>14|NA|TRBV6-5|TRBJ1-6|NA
CASSWQEGNSPLHF
TGTGCCAGCAGTTGGCAGGAGGGGAATTCACCCCTCCACTTT
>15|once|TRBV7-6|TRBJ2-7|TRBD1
CASSLAGQGENEQYF
TGTGCCAGCAGCCTAGCGGGACAGGGGGAAAACGAGCAGTACTTC
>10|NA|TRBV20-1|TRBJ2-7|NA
CSAQEDEQYF
TGCAGTGCTCAAGAGGACGAGCAGTACTTC
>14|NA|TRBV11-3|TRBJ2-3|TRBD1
CASSSDRESDTQYF
TGTGCCAGCAGCTCCGACAGGGAATCAGATACGCAGTATTTT
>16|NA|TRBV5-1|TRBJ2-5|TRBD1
CASSSPGQGLLETQYF
TGCGCCAGCAGCTCGCCGGGACAGGGGTTGTTGGAGACCCAGTACTTC
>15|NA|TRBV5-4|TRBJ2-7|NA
CASSLRTGTLYEQYF
TGTGCCAGCAGCTTGCGGACCGGGACTCTCTACGAGCAGTACTTC
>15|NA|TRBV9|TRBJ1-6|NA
CASSVDRGGNSPLHF
TGTGCCAGCAGCGTAGATAGGGGCGGTAATTCACCCCTCCACTTT
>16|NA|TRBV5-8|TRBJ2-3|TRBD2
CASSLGTSGPTDTQYF
TGTGCCAGCAGCTTGGGGACTAGCGGCCCCACAGATACGCAGTATTTT
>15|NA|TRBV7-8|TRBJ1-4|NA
CASTLNVQVNEKLFF
TGTGCCAGCACCCTTAACGTACAGGTTAATGAAAAACTGTTTTTT
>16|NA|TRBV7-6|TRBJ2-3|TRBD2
CASSQLTSGSTDTQYF
TGTGCCAGCAGCCAACTGACTAGCGGTAGCACAGATACGCAGTATTTT
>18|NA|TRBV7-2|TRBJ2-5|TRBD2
CASSLLPLAEGYQETQYF
TGTGCCAGCAGCTTACTTCCACTAGCGGAGGGGTACCAAGAGACCCAGTACTTC
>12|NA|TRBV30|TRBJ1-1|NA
CAWSYRAAEAFF
TGTGCCTGGAGTTACAGGGCGGCTGAAGCTTTCTTT
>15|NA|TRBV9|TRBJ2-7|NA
CASSVSWGVSYEQYF
TGTGCCAGCAGCGTTAGTTGGGGAGTTTCCTACGAGCAGTACTTC
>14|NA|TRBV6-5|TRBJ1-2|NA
CASSYSGDGVGYTF
TGTGCCAGCAGTTACTCCGGGGACGGCGTGGGCTACACCTTC
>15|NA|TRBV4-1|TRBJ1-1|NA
CASSQEISINAEAFF
TGCGCCAGCAGCCAAGAAATCTCTATCAACGCTGAAGCTTTCTTT
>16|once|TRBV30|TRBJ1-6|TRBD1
CAWSSDRGSYNSPLHF
TGTGCCTGGAGTTCGGACAGGGGCTCCTATAATTCACCCCTCCACTTT
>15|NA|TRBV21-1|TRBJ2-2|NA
CASGGTGNNTGELFF
TGTGCCAGCGGCGGGACAGGGAACAACACCGGGGAGCTGTTTTTT
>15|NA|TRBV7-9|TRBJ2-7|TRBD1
CASSLGAGGGYEQYF
TGTGCCAGCAGCTTAGGGGCAGGGGGTGGATACGAGCAGTACTTC
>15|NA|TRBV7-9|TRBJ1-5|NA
CASSPDGGGNQPQHF
TGTGCCAGCAGTCCTGACGGGGGCGGCAATCAGCCCCAGCATTTT
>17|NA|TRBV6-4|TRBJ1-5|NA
CASSDSRATVNNQPQHF
TGTGCCAGCAGTGACTCGAGAGCGACAGTCAACAATCAGCCCCAGCATTTT
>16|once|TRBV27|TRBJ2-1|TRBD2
CASSPLGLAGGNEQFF
TGTGCCAGCAGTCCCCTGGGGCTAGCGGGAGGGAATGAGCAGTTCTTC
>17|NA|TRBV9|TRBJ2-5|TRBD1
CASSSDRVISPRETQYF
TGTGCCAGCAGTTCGGACAGGGTGATCTCCCCCCGAGAGACCCAGTACTTC
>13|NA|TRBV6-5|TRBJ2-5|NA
CASSPTMYETQYF
TGTGCCAGCAGCCCTACCATGTACGAGACCCAGTACTTC
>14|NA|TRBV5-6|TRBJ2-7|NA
CASSLGGIPYEQYF
TGTGCCAGCAGCTTGGGGGGGATTCCCTACGAGCAGTACTTC